This TCR beta chain was sequenced for a study of T cells in Graves' hyperthyroidism and ophthalmopathy. Germline values: CDR1 SEHNR, CDR2 FQNEAQ (reference sequence). The V end was cut by 5 bases, the J end by 4 bases, with 14 bases between. The CDR3 sequence is 14 residues long. At least ten counts were recorded for this clonotype. Amplification of TCR beta CDR3 regions was performed using RNA transcripts as template. HTBI primers were used for first-round RT-PCR of the TCR CDR3. TCRdb reprocessed the multiplex PCR reads via MiXCR and lists one record per CDR3 protein. This sample carries about 300,000 distinct CDR3 sequences, approximately 26% of them seen once, and the ten largest clones take approximately 30%.

The sequence was collected from a man aged 35 to 55 with Graves' hyperthyroidism that later progressed to Graves' ophthalmopathy. The chain links TRBV7-9 to TRBJ1-1; D is unresolved. Sequenced sample: blood. The CDR3 DNA sequence: TGTGCCAGCAGCCCCCACAGCGGGAGCACTGAAGCTTTCTTT. This encodes CASSPHSGSTEAFF. The complete variable domain, with remaining parts taken from reference TRBV7-9 and TRBJ1-1, reads DTGVSQNPRHKITKRGQNVTFRCDPISEHNRLYWYRQTLGQGPEFLTYFQNEAQLEKSRLLSDRFSAERPKGSFSTLEIQRTEQGDSAMYLCASSPHSGSTEAFFGQGTRLTVV.